The text below deals with one T cell receptor (beta chain). Germline V CDR1 and CDR2: SNHLY, FYNNEI. The ends lost 6 bases at V and 6 bases at J; junction bases unmatched: 7. CDR3 length: 14 amino acids. The data are from a study of blood T cell repertoires in COVID-19. Sequencing was performed with immunoSEQ multiplex PCR; in TCRdb, only in-frame clones are kept and a portion is missing. The table records some 150,000 clones, 87% of them present only once. The sequenced sample consisted of peripheral blood. The TCR comes from a man aged 50 to 60 with active COVID-19. The chain is built from TRBV2 and TRBJ2-2; 7 nucleotides line up with TRBD1. The CDR3 sequence is CASRTGTDSGELFF. DNA of the CDR3: TGTGCCAGCAGAACCGGGACAGACTCCGGGGAGCTGTTTTTT.